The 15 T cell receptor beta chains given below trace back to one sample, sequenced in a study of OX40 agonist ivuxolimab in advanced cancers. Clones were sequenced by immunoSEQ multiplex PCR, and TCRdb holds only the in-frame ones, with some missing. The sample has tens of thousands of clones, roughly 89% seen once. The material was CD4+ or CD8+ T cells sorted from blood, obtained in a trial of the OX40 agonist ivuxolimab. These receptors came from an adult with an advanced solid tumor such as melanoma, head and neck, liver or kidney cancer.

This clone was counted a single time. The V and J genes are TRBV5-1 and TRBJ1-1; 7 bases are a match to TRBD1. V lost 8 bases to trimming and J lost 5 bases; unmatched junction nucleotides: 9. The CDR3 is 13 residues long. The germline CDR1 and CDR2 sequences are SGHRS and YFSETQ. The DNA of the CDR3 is TGCGCCAGTGGACAGGAGCCCGGGACTGAAGCTTTCTTT. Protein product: CASGQEPGTEAFF.

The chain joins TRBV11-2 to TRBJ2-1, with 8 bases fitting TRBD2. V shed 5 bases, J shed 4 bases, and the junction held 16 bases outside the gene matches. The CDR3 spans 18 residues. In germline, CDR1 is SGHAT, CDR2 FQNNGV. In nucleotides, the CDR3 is TGTGCCAGCAGCATTTACCGGGCTAGCGGGCGGGGTTACAATGAGCAGTTCTTC. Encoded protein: CASSIYRASGRGYNEQFF.

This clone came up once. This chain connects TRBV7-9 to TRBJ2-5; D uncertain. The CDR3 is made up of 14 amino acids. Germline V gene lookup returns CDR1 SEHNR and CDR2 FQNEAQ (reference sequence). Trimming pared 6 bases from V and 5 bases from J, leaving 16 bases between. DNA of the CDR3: TGTGCCAGCAGGCCATTGATGGTTGGGGAGACCCAGTACTTC. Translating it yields CASRPLMVGETQYF.

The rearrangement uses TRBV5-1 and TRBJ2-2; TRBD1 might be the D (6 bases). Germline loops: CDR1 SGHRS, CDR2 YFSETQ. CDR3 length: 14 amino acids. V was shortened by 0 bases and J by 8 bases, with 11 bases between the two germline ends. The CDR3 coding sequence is TGCGCCAGCAGCTTGGGCGTACAGGGAGGGGAGCTGTTTTTT. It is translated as CASSLGVQGGELFF.

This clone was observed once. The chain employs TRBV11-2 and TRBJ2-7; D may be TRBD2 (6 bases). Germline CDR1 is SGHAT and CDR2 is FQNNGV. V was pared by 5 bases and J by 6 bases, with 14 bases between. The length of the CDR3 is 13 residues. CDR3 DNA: TGTGCCAGCAGCCGGGACTGGTCGTCCGAGCAGTACTTC. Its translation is CASSRDWSSEQYF.

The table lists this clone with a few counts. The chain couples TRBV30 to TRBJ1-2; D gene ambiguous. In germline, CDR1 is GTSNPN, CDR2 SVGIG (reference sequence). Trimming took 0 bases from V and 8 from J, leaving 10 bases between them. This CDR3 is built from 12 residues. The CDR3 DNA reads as TGTGCCTGGAGTGTGTCAGTCTTGGGCTACACCTTC. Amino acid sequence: CAWSVSVLGYTF.

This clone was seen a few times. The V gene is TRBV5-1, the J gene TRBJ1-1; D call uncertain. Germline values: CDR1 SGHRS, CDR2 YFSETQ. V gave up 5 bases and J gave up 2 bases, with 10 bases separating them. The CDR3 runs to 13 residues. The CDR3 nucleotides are TGCGCCAGCAGGAGAGACATCAACACTGAAGCTTTCTTT. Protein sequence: CASRRDINTEAFF.

In DNA, the CDR3 is TGTGCCTGGAGTGTACGCCGGGGGAGGGCTAGCGGTCTAAATGAGCAGTTCTTC. This sequence encodes CAWSVRRGRASGLNEQFF. The chain employs TRBV30 and TRBJ2-1, with 7 bases identical to TRBD2. The CDR3 covers 18 residues. CDR1 and CDR2 from the germline V gene are GTSNPN and SVGIG (reference sequence). J gave up 7 bases and V 0 bases, and 18 bases lay outside the gene matches.

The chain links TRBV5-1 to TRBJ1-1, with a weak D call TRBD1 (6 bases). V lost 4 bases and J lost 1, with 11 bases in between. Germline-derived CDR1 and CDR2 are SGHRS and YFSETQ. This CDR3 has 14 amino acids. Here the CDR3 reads CASSTGGPNTEAFF. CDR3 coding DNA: TGCGCCAGCAGCACCGGGGGGCCGAACACTGAAGCTTTCTTT.

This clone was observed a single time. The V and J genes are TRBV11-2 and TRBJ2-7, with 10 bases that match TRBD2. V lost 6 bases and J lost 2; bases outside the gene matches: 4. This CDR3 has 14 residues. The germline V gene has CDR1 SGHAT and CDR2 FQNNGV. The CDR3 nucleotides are TGTGCCAGCAGTTCTAGCGGGGGACCCTACGAGCAGTACTTC. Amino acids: CASSSSGGPYEQYF.

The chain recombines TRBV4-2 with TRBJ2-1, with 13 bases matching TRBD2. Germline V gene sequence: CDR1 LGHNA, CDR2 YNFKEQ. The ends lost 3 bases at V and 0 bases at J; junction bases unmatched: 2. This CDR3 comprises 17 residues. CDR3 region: CASSQGLAGSSYNEQFF. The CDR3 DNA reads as TGTGCCAGCAGCCAGGGACTAGCGGGGTCCTCCTACAATGAGCAGTTCTTC.

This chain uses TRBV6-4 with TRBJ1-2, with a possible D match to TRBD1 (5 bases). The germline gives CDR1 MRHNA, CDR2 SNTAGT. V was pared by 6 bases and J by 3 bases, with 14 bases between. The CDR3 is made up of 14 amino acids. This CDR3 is CASRGLLGYYGYTF. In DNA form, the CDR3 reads TGTGCCAGCAGGGGACTCCTGGGCTACTATGGCTACACCTTC.

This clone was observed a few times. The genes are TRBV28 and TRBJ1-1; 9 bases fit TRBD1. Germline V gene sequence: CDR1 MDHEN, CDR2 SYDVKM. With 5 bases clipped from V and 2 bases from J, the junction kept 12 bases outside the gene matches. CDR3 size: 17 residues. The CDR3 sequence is CASSPAGTGSFNTEAFF. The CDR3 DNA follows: TGTGCCAGCAGTCCTGCTGGGACAGGGTCGTTTAACACTGAAGCTTTCTTT.

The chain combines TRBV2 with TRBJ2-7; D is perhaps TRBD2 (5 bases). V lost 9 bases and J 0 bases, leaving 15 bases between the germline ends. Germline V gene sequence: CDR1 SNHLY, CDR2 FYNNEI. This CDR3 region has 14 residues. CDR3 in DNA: TGTGCCAGTCGGAGGACCCCCAGCTCCTACGAGCAGTACTTC. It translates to CASRRTPSSYEQYF.

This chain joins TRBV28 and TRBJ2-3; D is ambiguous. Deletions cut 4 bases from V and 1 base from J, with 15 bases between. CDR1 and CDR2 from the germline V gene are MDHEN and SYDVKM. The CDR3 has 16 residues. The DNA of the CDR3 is TGTGCCAGCAGTTACCCCTTCCCGGCAGGCACAGATACGCAGTATTTT. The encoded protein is CASSYPFPAGTDTQYF.